This T cell receptor (beta chain) was sequenced during a study of blood T cell repertoires in COVID-19. Profiling relied on immunoSEQ multiplex PCR, and the TCRdb table lists in-frame clones only, not all of them. The data show 250,000 or so clones, 84% seen once. Looked up from germline, CDR1 is LGHNA and CDR2 is YSLEER. V was cut by 0 bases and J by 0 bases, with 9 bases left in between. This CDR3 has 15 residues. This clone was detected only once. This chain links TRBV4-3 with TRBJ2-7, with D tentatively TRBD1 (5 bases). The specimen sequenced was peripheral blood. The sequence was obtained from a man aged 35-49 years who had recovered from COVID-19. The CDR3 DNA sequence: TGCGCCAGCAGCCAAGACAGGGCCCCCTCCTACGAGCAGTACTTC. This encodes CASSQDRAPSYEQYF.